The 24 T cell receptor beta chains listed next were all sequenced from one sample in a study of blood T cells in healthy people across ages. Through a sample-barcoded 5' primer and a J-beta primer mix, a second PCR was run for roughly 6 to 12 cycles. TCRdb re-analysed the 5' RACE reads in MiXCR, keeping a single row per CDR3 protein. The sample yields over 950,000 distinct CDR3 sequences, more than 30% seen once. The sample taken for sequencing was blood. Source of these receptors: a young man in good health.

V usage is TRBV20-1 and J usage is TRBJ1-1; tentative D call: TRBD1 (6 bases). The CDR3 extends over 14 amino acids. The germline V gene has CDR1 DFQATT and CDR2 SNEGSKA (reference sequence). Trimming stripped 3 bases from V and 4 bases from J, with 15 bases between. The CDR3 here is CSASPGTLSTEAFF. The CDR3 DNA follows: TGCAGTGCTAGCCCCGGGACACTGAGCACTGAAGCTTTCTTT.

V and J are TRBV6-2 or TRBV6-3 and TRBJ2-7, with 8 bases lining up with TRBD1. The CDR3 loop spans 14 amino acids. CDR1 and CDR2 from the germline V gene are MNHEY and SVGEGT. J lost 0 bases, V lost 5 bases, and 3 bases had no gene match. This chain's CDR3 is CASSRTGHSYEQYF. The CDR3 DNA reads TGTGCCAGCAGTCGGACAGGGCACTCCTACGAGCAGTACTTC.

In regard to this clonotype: Being one base from a much bigger clone, this may be a read error. The chain couples TRBV9 to TRBJ2-7, with 9 bases identical to TRBD1. Germline V lookup: CDR1 SGDLS, CDR2 YYNGEE. Unmatched junction bases numbered 6, after V lost 5 bases and J lost 3 bases. This CDR3 is 14 amino acids long. The CDR3 nucleotides are TGTGCCAGCAGTACCGGGACAGGGCGCTACGAGCAGTACTTC. Residues: CASSTGTGRYEQYF. The full variable domain, in which reference TRBV9 and TRBJ2-7 provide the parts outside the CDR3, is DSGVTQTPKHLITATGQRVTLRCSPRSGDLSVYWYQQSLDQGLQFLIQYYNGEERAKGNILERFSAQQFPDLHSELNLSSLELGDSALYFCASSTGTGRYEQYFGPGTRLTVT.

This clonotype turned up a few times. The genes are TRBV2 and TRBJ1-1, with TRBD1 as a possible D gene (5 bases). The V gene's germline CDR1 is SNHLY and CDR2 FYNNEI. CDR3 size: 14 residues. V was trimmed by 5 bases and J by 0 bases, leaving 10 bases between them. The CDR3 region has the DNA TGTGCCAGCAGTAATAGACAGATGAACACTGAAGCTTTCTTT. As protein: CASSNRQMNTEAFF.

This clonotype was seen many times. The gene calls are TRBV10-3 and TRBJ2-3; tentatively, D is TRBD1 or TRBD2 (5 bases each). CDR1 is ENHRY and CDR2 is SYGVKD in the germline V gene. V dropped 2 bases and J dropped 11 bases, with 17 bases sitting between them. This CDR3 has 14 amino acids. The CDR3 loop reads CAISEATGTLGQYF. Written as DNA, the CDR3 is TGTGCCATCAGTGAGGCTACCGGGACCCTCGGGCAGTATTTT.

As concerns this clonotype: No conserved phenylalanine or tryptophan ends this CDR3, so it is likely a read error. In nucleotides, the CDR3 is TGTGCCAGCAGTCGGGACCCGAGCTCCTATAATTCACCCCTCCACGTT. The encoded protein is CASSRDPSSYNSPLHV. The chain links TRBV28 to TRBJ1-6, with D maybe TRBD1 (5 bases). The CDR3 consists of 16 residues. Germline assignment: CDR1 MDHEN and CDR2 SYDVKM. V was pared by 5 bases and J by 0 bases, with 11 bases between.

The chain combines TRBV6-2 or TRBV6-3 with TRBJ1-5; 9 nucleotides align to TRBD1. Germline lookup yields CDR1 MNHEY and CDR2 SVGEGT. This CDR3 is built from 15 residues. Germline trimming cut 4 bases from V and 6 bases from J; bases unmatched to any gene: 7. Here the CDR3 reads CASSFRDRVRQPQHF. The CDR3 DNA sequence: TGTGCCAGCAGTTTCCGGGACAGGGTCCGTCAGCCCCAGCATTTT.

This chain joins TRBV7-2 and TRBJ2-4, with TRBD2 identical over 8 bases. The J call may be faulty, since TRBJ2-7 better matches the DNA end. The CDR3 is made up of 14 amino acids. In germline, CDR1 is SGHTA, CDR2 FQGNSA. The CDR3 nucleotides are TGTGCCAGCAGCTTCCTAGCGGGCCCCTACGAGCAGTACTTC. This sequence encodes CASSFLAGPYEQYF.

This clonotype was recorded once. The chain uses TRBV6-5 and TRBJ2-3, with unresolved D. Germline CDR1 reads MNHEY; CDR2 reads SVGAGI. V lost 2 bases and J lost 4, with 10 bases in between. The CDR3 loop spans 14 amino acids. This chain's CDR3 is CASSYELHADTQYF. The DNA of the CDR3 is TGTGCCAGCAGTTACGAACTACACGCAGATACGCAGTATTTT.

Turning to this clonotype: This clone may be a read error of a much larger clone one base away. The chain links TRBV9 to TRBJ1-2; D may be TRBD1 (6 bases). V gave up 3 bases and J gave up 4 bases, with 10 bases separating them. Germline V gene sequence: CDR1 SGDLS, CDR2 YYNGEE. The CDR3 has 13 amino acids. CDR3 amino acids: CASSGAQGYGYTF. Written as DNA, the CDR3 is TGTGCCAGCAGCGGAGCACAGGGCTATGGCTACACCTTC.

V is TRBV4-2 and J is TRBJ1-2; D gene ambiguous. Germline loops: CDR1 LGHNA, CDR2 YNFKEQ. The CDR3 length is 17 residues. Trimming removed 0 bases from V and 0 bases from J, with 14 bases in between. The CDR3 loop reads CASSQDEGLLANYGYTF. The CDR3 bases are TGTGCCAGCAGCCAAGATGAGGGTTTATTGGCTAACTATGGCTACACCTTC.

This chain uses TRBV5-1 with TRBJ2-1; a weak D match, TRBD2 (5 bases). From germline, CDR1 is SGHRS and CDR2 YFSETQ. Trimming stripped 1 base from V and 8 bases from J, with 16 bases between. The CDR3 runs 15 residues. The CDR3 loop is CASSLTLEGGDEQFF. The CDR3, as DNA: TGCGCCAGCAGCTTGACGCTAGAGGGTGGCGATGAGCAGTTCTTC.

This clonotype was counted only a few times. The V gene is TRBV7-9, the J gene TRBJ2-4; D could derive from TRBD1 or TRBD2 (5 bases each). The end of the DNA aligns better with TRBJ2-7, so the J call may be wrong. The germline V gene encodes CDR1 SEHNR and CDR2 FQNEAQ (reference sequence). The CDR3 is 13 residues long. The CDR3, as DNA: TGTGCCAGCAGCTTCGGGACCTACTACGAGCAGTACTTC. It codes for CASSFGTYYEQYF.

This clonotype was detected a few times. The gene calls are TRBV5-5 and TRBJ1-1, with D possibly matching TRBD1 (5 bases). Germline V gives CDR1 SGHKS, CDR2 YYEKEE (reference sequence). The length of the CDR3 is 17 residues. V dropped 0 bases and J dropped 4 bases, with 19 bases sitting between them. CDR3: CASSLERWGGGGTEAFF. The CDR3 DNA reads TGTGCCAGCAGCTTGGAAAGGTGGGGGGGTGGGGGCACTGAAGCTTTCTTT.

This clonotype appeared a few times. The V and J genes are TRBV27 and TRBJ1-6, with no clear D. In germline, CDR1 is MNHEY, CDR2 SMNVEV (reference sequence). The CDR3 is made up of 14 amino acids. Trimming pared 4 bases from V and 5 bases from J, leaving 9 bases between. The CDR3 is CASSWVGNNSPLHF. In DNA, the CDR3 is TGTGCCAGCAGTTGGGTAGGCAATAATTCACCCCTCCACTTT.

This chain connects TRBV4-2 to TRBJ2-2; D gene ambiguous. This CDR3 spans 16 amino acids. The V gene's germline CDR1 is LGHNA and CDR2 YNFKEQ. Between the trimmed V and J ends, which lost 0 bases and 4 bases, there was a span of 12 bases. This CDR3 reads CASSQEETEFTGELFF. CDR3 coding DNA: TGTGCCAGCAGCCAAGAAGAAACGGAATTCACCGGGGAGCTGTTTTTT.

The rearrangement uses TRBV2 and TRBJ1-4; 10 bases are a match to TRBD1. The CDR3 consists of 17 residues. Germline V gene sequence: CDR1 SNHLY, CDR2 FYNNEI. The V and J ends lost 4 bases and 4 bases, in that order; junction bases with no gene match: 9. This CDR3 reads CASSARDRGSFNEKLFF. Written as DNA, the CDR3 is TGTGCCAGCAGTGCTAGGGACAGGGGATCGTTTAATGAAAAACTGTTTTTT.

The chain is built from TRBV20-1 and TRBJ2-2; D is perhaps TRBD1 (6 bases). V dropped 0 bases and J dropped 0 bases, with 14 bases sitting between them. The CDR3 consists of 17 residues. Germline lookup yields CDR1 DFQATT and CDR2 SNEGSKA (reference sequence). CDR3 bases: TGCAGTGCTAGAGATTGGGGAACAGGGACGAACACCGGGGAGCTGTTTTTT. Translated, it gives CSARDWGTGTNTGELFF.

The chain joins TRBV4-3 to TRBJ2-5, with 8 positions matching TRBD2. After removal of 4 bases from V and 11 bases from J, the junction contained 9 bases not matched to a gene. Germline CDR1 and CDR2: LGHNA and YSLEER. The CDR3 has 13 residues. DNA for the CDR3: TGCGCCAGCAGCCGGACTAGCTACAATGAGCAGTACTTC. Residues: CASSRTSYNEQYF.

This clonotype has a handful of counts. This chain links TRBV11-1 with TRBJ1-1, with D unclear. The CDR3 loop spans 12 amino acids. Per the germline V gene, CDR1 is SGHAT and CDR2 is FQDESV (reference sequence). V lost 1 base and J 8 bases, leaving 8 bases between the germline ends. CDR3: CASSLGEEEAFF. DNA for the CDR3: TGTGCCAGCAGCTTAGGGGAGGAGGAAGCTTTCTTT.

This clonotype was seen more than once but under ten times. The J gene is TRBJ2-3, the V gene TRBV24-1; TRBD1 aligns across 9 bases. The J segment lost 6 bases and the V segment lost 7 bases, leaving 7 bases of the junction unmatched. This CDR3 has 14 amino acids. From germline, CDR1 is KGHDR and CDR2 SFDVKD. CDR3 DNA: TGTGCCACCAGCGGGGACAGGGCCTCGGATACGCAGTATTTT. It translates to CATSGDRASDTQYF.

This rearrangement joins TRBV6-5 to TRBJ1-2; 8 nucleotides align to TRBD1. The germline V gene encodes CDR1 MNHEY and CDR2 SVGAGI. The CDR3 runs 17 residues. The J segment lost 2 bases and the V segment lost 0 bases, leaving 8 bases of the junction unmatched. The CDR3 DNA reads as TGTGCCAGCAGTTACTCGACGCCGGACAGGGACAACTATGGCTACACCTTC. Translating gives CASSYSTPDRDNYGYTF.

In its sample, this clonotype was seen many times. The chain uses TRBV29-1 and TRBJ2-5; D unresolved. The germline V and J ends were trimmed by 8 bases and 2 bases, with 6 bases remaining between them. The CDR3 sequence is 10 residues long. Germline V lookup: CDR1 SQVTM, CDR2 ANQGSEA. CDR3 nucleotides: TGCAGCTCACAACAAGAGACCCAGTACTTC. This gives the protein CSSQQETQYF.

Regarding this clonotype: A much larger clone differs by one base, so this may be a read error. V is TRBV12-3 or TRBV12-4 and J is TRBJ2-4, with D perhaps matching TRBD2 (5 bases). V was clipped by 4 bases and J by 12 bases, with 13 bases between them. The CDR3 extends over 12 amino acids. CDR3 loop: CASSSGIQSQYF. Written as DNA, the CDR3 is TGTGCCAGCAGTTCCGGGATACAGAGTCAGTACTTC.